The next 9 T cell receptor beta chains were all read from a single sample in a study of cytomegalovirus exposure and HLA in healthy donors. It was with 60 Vbeta and 13 Jbeta primers that the PCR ran. The method was immunoSEQ multiplex PCR; TCRdb's version includes in-frame clones alone and lacks a portion of them. The sample has over 110,000 clones; 78% are singletons. Material: PBMCs. The receptors come from a woman aged 40 to 50 in good health and CMV-seropositive.

By frequency in the sample, this clone is medium-sized. The chain carries TRBV13 and TRBJ2-3; TRBD2 matches at 7 bases. The CDR3 runs 14 residues. V lost 3 bases to trimming and J lost 6 bases; unmatched junction nucleotides: 6. Germline CDR1 reads PRHDT; CDR2 reads FYEKMQ (reference sequence). CDR3 DNA sequence: TGTGCCAGCAGCTTTAGGACTAGTAGTGATACGCAGTATTTT. This codes for CASSFRTSSDTQYF.

Here the CDR3 DNA reads TGTGCCAGCAGTCTAAGACTAAACACTGAAGCTTTCTTT. Translating it yields CASSLRLNTEAFF. This chain uses TRBV6-1 with TRBJ1-1; D remains unclear. The germline V and J ends were trimmed by 5 bases and 2 bases, with 9 bases remaining between them. This CDR3 region has 13 residues. Germline V gives CDR1 MNHNS, CDR2 SASEGT.

In this sample, this clone turned up a few times. The chain recombines TRBV11-3 with TRBJ2-7; 14 bases are shared with TRBD2. From germline, CDR1 is SGHNT and CDR2 YENEEA. Trimming removed 5 bases from V and 4 bases from J; junction bases left unmatched: 4. The CDR3 runs 15 residues. CDR3 region: CASSAGTSGGYEQYF. As DNA, the CDR3 is TGTGCCAGCAGCGCCGGGACTAGCGGGGGTTACGAGCAGTACTTC.

This rearrangement joins TRBV6-5 to TRBJ1-2; the match to TRBD1 covers 7 bases. V was clipped by 4 bases and J by 4 bases; unmatched bases: 3. Per the germline V gene, CDR1 is MNHEY and CDR2 is SVGAGI. The CDR3 is 13 residues long. CDR3 sequence (DNA): TGTGCCAGCAGTTTAACAGGGGCCTATGGCTACACCTTC. Its translation: CASSLTGAYGYTF.

The chain recombines TRBV19 with TRBJ2-7, with D possibly TRBD1 on 6 matching bases. The CDR3 is 15 residues long. V gave up 7 bases and J gave up 2 bases, with 18 bases separating them. Germline CDR1 LNHDA, CDR2 SQIVND (reference sequence). The CDR3 protein is CASILRGQPTYEQYF. The CDR3 DNA is TGTGCCAGTATCCTCAGGGGCCAACCTACCTACGAGCAGTACTTC.

The V and J genes are TRBV5-1 and TRBJ1-2; 11 bases agree with TRBD1. CDR1 and CDR2 (germline): SGHRS, YFSETQ. J gave up 4 bases and V 5 bases, and 4 bases lay outside the gene matches. The CDR3 is made up of 14 amino acids. This CDR3 reads CASRIGTGGYGYTF. For the CDR3, the DNA is TGCGCCAGCAGAATAGGGACAGGGGGCTATGGCTACACCTTC.

DNA of the CDR3: TGTGCCAGCAGTCGATCACCGGGACAGAATCAGCCCCAGCATTTT. Translated: CASSRSPGQNQPQHF. The genes are TRBV6-6 and TRBJ1-5, with 7 bases matching TRBD1. The germline CDR1 and CDR2 sequences are MNHNY and SVGAGI (reference sequence). This CDR3 comprises 15 residues. J was trimmed by 4 bases and V by 5 bases; bases with no gene match: 8.

Comment on this clone: An end of the junction differs from the germline gene, which may be a read error. The gene calls are TRBV7-9 and TRBJ2-1, with 9 bases fitting TRBD2. The CDR3 spans 16 residues. Germline V gene lookup returns CDR1 SEHNR and CDR2 FQNEAQ (reference sequence). This CDR3 reads CSSRPNAGGSYNEQFF. Written as DNA, the CDR3 is TGTTCCAGCAGACCAAACGCGGGAGGGTCCTACAATGAGCAGTTCTTC.

The rearrangement joins TRBV5-1 to TRBJ2-7; the D is unclear. Trimming removed 4 bases at V and 0 bases at J, with 5 bases between. The CDR3 is 12 amino acids. In germline, CDR1 is SGHRS, CDR2 YFSETQ. The CDR3, as DNA: TGCGCCAGCAGCGCGAGCTCCTACGAGCAGTACTTC. This sequence encodes CASSASSYEQYF.